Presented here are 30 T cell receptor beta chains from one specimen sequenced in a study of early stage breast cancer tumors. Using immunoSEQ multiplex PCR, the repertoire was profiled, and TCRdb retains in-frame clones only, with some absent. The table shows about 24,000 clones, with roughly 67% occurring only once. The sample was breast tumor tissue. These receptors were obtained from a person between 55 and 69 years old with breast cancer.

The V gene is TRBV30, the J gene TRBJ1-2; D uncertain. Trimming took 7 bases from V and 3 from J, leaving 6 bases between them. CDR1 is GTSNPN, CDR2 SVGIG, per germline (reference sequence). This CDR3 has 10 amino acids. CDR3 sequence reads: CAFGDYGYTF. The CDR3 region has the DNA TGTGCCTTCGGGGACTATGGCTACACCTTC.

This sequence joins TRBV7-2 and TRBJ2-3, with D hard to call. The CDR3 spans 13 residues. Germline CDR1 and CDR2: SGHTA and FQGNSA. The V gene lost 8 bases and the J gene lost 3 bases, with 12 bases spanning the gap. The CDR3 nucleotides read TGTGCCAGCTGTGAGTATCGGACAGATACGCAGTATTTT. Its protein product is CASCEYRTDTQYF.

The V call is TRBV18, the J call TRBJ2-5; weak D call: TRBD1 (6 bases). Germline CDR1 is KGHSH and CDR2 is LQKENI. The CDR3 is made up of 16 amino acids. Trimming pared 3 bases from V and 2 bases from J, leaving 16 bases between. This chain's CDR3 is CASSPQRQVLQETQYF. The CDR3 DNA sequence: TGTGCCAGCTCACCCCAGCGACAGGTCCTGCAAGAGACCCAGTACTTC. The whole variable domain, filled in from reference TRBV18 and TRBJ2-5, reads NAGVMQNPRHLVRRRGQEARLRCSPMKGHSHVYWYRQLPEEGLKFMVYLQKENIIDESGMPKERFSAEFPKEGPSILRIQQVVRGDSAAYFCASSPQRQVLQETQYFGPGTRLLVL.

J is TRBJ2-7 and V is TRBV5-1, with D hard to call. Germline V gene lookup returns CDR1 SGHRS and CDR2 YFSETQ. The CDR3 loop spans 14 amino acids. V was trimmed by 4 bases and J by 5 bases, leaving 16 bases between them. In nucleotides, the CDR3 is TGCGCCAGCAGCCAGACATCTCCCGCCAACGAGCAGTACTTC. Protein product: CASSQTSPANEQYF.

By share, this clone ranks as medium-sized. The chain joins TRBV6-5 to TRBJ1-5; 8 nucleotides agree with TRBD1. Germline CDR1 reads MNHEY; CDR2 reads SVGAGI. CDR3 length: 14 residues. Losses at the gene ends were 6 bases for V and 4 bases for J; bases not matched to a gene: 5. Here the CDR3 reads CASRRTGRNQPQHF. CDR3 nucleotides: TGTGCCAGCAGGCGGACAGGGAGAAATCAGCCCCAGCATTTT.

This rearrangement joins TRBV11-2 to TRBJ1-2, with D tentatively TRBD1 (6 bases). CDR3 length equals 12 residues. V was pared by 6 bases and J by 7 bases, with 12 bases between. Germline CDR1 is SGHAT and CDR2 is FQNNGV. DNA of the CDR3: TGTGCCAGCAGTCGGACAGTACCTGGCTACACCTTC. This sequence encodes CASSRTVPGYTF.

As DNA, the CDR3 is TGCAGCGTTGGAGTAGCGGTCGGGAGGGAGCAGTACTTC. This gives the protein CSVGVAVGREQYF. This chain links TRBV29-1 with TRBJ2-7; 7 nucleotides match TRBD2. CDR1 is SQVTM, CDR2 ANQGSEA, per germline. CDR3 length equals 13 residues. With V trimmed by 4 bases and J by 7 bases, 10 bases remained unmatched.

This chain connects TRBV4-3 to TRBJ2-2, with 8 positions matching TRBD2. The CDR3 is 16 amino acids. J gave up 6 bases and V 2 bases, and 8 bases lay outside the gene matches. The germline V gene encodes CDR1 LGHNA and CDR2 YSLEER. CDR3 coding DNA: TGCGCCAGCAGCCAATCCCCAGCGGGAGTCGCCGGGGAGCTGTTTTTT. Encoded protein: CASSQSPAGVAGELFF.

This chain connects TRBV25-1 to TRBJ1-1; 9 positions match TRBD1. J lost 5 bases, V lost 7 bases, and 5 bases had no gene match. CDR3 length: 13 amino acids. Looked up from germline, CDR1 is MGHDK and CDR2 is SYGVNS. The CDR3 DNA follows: TGTGCCAGCAAGACAGGGGGTGGAACTGAAGCTTTCTTT. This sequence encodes CASKTGGGTEAFF.

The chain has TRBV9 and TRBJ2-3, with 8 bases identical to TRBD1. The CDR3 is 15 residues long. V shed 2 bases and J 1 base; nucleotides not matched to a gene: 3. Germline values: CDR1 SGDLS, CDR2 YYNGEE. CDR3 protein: CASSVLQGGTDTQYF. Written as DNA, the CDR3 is TGTGCCAGCAGCGTCCTACAGGGGGGCACAGATACGCAGTATTTT.

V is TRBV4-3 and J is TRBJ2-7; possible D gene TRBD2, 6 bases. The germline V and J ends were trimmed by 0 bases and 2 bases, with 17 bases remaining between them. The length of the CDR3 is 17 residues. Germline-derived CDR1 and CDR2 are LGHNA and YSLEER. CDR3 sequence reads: CASSQESQLASTYEQYF. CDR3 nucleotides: TGCGCCAGCAGCCAAGAATCTCAGCTAGCGTCAACCTACGAGCAGTACTTC.

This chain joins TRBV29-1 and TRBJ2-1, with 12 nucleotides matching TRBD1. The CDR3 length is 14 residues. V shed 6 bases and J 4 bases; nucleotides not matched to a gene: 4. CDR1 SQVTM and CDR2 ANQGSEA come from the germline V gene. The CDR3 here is CSVMGQGAYNEQFF. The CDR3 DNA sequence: TGCAGCGTGATGGGACAGGGGGCTTACAATGAGCAGTTCTTC.

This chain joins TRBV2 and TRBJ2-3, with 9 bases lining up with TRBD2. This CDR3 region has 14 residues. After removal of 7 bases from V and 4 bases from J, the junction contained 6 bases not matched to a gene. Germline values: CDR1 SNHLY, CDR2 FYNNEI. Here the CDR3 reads CASKSSGISDTQYF. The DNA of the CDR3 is TGTGCCAGCAAATCTAGCGGGATTTCAGATACGCAGTATTTT.

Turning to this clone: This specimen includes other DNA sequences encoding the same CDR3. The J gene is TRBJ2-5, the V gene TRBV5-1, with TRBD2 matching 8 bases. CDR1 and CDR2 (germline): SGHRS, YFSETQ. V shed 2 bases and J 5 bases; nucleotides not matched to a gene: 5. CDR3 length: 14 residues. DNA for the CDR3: TGCGCCAGCAGCTTTACGGGAGGGAGGGAGACCCAGTACTTC. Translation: CASSFTGGRETQYF.

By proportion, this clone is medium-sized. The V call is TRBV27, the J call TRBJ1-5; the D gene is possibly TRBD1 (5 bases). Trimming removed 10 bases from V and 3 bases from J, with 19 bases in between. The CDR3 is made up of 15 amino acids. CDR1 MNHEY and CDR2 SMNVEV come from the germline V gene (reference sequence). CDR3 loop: CATGGAHNLNQPQHF. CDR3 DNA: TGTGCCACCGGAGGGGCCCACAATCTCAATCAGCCCCAGCATTTT.

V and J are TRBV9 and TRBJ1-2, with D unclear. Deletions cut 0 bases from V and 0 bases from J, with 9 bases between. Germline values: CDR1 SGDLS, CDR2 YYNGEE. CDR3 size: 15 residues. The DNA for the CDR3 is TGTGCCAGCAGCGTAGATTACAGTTCTAACTATGGCTACACCTTC. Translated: CASSVDYSSNYGYTF.

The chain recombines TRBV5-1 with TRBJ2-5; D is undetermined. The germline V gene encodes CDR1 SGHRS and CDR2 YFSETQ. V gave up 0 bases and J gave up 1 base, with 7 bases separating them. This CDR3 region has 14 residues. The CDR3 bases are TGCGCCAGCAGCTTGGAACAGCTCCAAGAGACCCAGTACTTC. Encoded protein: CASSLEQLQETQYF.

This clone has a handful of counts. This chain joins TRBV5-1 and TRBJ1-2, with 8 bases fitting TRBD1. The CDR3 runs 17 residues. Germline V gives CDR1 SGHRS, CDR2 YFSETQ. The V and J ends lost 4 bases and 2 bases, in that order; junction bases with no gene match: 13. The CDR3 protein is CASSPGNPGGMNYGYTF. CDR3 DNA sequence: TGCGCCAGCAGCCCGGGAAATCCAGGGGGCATGAACTATGGCTACACCTTC.

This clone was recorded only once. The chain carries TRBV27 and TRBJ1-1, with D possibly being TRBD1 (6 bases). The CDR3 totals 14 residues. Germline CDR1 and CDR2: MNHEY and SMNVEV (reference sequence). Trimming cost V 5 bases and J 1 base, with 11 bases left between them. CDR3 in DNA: TGTGCCAGCAGTGGGACAAATTCGAACACTGAAGCTTTCTTT. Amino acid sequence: CASSGTNSNTEAFF.

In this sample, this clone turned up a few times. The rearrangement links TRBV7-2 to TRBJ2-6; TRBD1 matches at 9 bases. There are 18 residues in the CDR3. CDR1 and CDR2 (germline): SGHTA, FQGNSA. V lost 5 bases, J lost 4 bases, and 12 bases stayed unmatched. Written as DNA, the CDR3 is TGTGCCAGCAGCCAAGGACAGGGGCTACTTCTCGGGGCCAACGTCCTGACTTTC. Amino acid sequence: CASSQGQGLLLGANVLTF.

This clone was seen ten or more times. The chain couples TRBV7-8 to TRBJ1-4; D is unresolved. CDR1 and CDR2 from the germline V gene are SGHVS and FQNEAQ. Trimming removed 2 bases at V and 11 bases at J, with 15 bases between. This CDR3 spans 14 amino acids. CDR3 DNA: TGTGCCAGCAGCTTAATTCGGACGGAGGATAAACTGTTTTTT. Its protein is CASSLIRTEDKLFF.

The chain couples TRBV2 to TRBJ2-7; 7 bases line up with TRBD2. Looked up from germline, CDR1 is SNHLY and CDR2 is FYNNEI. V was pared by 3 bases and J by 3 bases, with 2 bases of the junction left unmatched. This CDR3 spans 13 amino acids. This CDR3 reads CASSEGRVYEQYF. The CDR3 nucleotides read TGTGCCAGCAGTGAGGGGAGGGTCTACGAGCAGTACTTC.

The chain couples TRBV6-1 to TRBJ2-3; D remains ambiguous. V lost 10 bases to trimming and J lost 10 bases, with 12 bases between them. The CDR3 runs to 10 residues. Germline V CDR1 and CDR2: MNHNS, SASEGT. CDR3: CATREAAQYF. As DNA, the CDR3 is TGTGCCACCCGAGAGGCCGCGCAGTATTTT.

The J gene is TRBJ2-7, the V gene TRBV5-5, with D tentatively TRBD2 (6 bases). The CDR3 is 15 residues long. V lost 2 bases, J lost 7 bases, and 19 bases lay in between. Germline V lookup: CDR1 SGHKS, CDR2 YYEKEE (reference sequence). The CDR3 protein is CASSLEGLAAEEQYF. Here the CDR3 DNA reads TGTGCCAGCAGCTTAGAGGGGTTAGCGGCAGAGGAGCAGTACTTC.

The CDR3 DNA follows: TGCGCCAGCAGCTACGACAGAATGAACACTGAAGCTTTCTTT. Its protein is CASSYDRMNTEAFF. The chain is built from TRBV5-1 and TRBJ1-1; perhaps TRBD1 as D (5 bases). CDR1 and CDR2 (germline): SGHRS, YFSETQ. The CDR3 contains 14 residues. Trimming took off 3 bases at V and 0 bases at J, with 9 bases between the two ends.

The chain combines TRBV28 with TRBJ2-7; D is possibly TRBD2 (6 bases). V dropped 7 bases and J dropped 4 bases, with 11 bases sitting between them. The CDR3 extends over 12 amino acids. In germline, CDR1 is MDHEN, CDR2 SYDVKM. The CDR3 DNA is TGTGCCAGCACCCCCGGGAGATACGAGCAGTACTTC. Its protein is CASTPGRYEQYF.

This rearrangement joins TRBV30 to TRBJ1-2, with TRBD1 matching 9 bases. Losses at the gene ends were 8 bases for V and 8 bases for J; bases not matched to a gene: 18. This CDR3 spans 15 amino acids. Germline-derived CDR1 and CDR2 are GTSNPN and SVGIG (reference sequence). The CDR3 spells CASSSLLGQGHGYTF. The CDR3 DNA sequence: TGTGCCAGTAGTAGCCTCCTGGGACAGGGTCACGGCTACACCTTC.

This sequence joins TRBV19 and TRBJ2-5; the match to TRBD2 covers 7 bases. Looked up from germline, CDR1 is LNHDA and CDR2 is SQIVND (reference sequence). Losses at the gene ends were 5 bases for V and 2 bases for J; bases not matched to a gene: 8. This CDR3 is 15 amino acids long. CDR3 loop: CASSGSGTTQETQYF. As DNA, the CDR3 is TGTGCCAGTAGTGGTTCCGGGACTACTCAAGAGACCCAGTACTTC.

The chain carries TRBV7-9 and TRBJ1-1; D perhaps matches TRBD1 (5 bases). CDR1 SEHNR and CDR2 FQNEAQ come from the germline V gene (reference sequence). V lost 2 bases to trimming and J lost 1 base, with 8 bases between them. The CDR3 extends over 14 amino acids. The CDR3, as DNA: TGTGCCAGCAGCTTATCAGGGCCGAACACTGAAGCTTTCTTT. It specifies CASSLSGPNTEAFF.

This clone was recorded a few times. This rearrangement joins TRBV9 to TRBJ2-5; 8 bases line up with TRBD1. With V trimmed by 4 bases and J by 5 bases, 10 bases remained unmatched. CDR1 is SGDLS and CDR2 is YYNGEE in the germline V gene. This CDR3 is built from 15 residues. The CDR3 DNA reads TGTGCCAGCAGCTCAAGGGACAGGCCTTGGGAGACCCAGTACTTC. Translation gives CASSSRDRPWETQYF.